This T cell receptor (beta chain) was identified in a study of shared clonotypes between healthy human individuals. Germline V lookup: CDR1 SGHAT, CDR2 FQNNGV. V lost 3 bases and J lost 4, with 9 bases in between. The CDR3 consists of 14 residues. The data were produced by immunoSEQ multiplex PCR, yet TCRdb's version contains in-frame clones alone and is incomplete. This table holds around 700,000 clones, 72% found once. As regards this clone: Different DNA sequences within this sample yield the same CDR3.

The sample comprised memory CD4+ T cells sorted from blood. As to subset: CD45RA-negative fraction. This chain uses TRBV11-2 with TRBJ2-2, with D hard to call. The sequence derives from a woman aged 25 to 39 in good health. In DNA form, the CDR3 reads TGTGCCAGCAGCTTCTCCGACCTCACCGGGGAGCTGTTTTTT. Its translation is CASSFSDLTGELFF.